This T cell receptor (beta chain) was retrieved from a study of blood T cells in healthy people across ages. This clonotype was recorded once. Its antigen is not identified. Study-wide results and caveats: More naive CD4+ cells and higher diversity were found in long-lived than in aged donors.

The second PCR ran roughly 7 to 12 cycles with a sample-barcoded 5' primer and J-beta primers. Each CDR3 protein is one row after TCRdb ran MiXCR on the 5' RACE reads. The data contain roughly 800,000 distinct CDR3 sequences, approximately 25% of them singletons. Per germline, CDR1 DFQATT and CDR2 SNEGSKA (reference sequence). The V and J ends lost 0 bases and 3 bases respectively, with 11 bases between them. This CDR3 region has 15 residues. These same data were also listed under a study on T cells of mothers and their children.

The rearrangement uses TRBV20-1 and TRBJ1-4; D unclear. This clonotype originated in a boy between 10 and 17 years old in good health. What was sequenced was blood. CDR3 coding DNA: TGCAGTGCTAGAGATACCGGGTTAGCTAATGAAAAACTGTTTTTT. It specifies CSARDTGLANEKLFF.